This entry concerns a single T cell receptor beta chain. What it binds is not known. The CDR3 runs to 14 residues. V was clipped by 5 bases and J by 4 bases, with 14 bases between them. CDR1 is MDHEN, CDR2 SYDVKM, per germline. This table comes from immunoSEQ multiplex PCR, and its TCRdb copy is limited to in-frame clones, with some not included. The data hold 95,000 to 150,000 clones, with about nine tenths observed a single time. These data are taken from a study of cytomegalovirus exposure and HLA in healthy donors. Study-wide background: The approximately 120 validation repertoires, a later analysis reported, used the same platform as the 650 to 800 repertoires from the first cohort. Findings and limits, study-wide: It was reported that the classifier diagnosed cytomegalovirus status with high specificity and sensitivity in both the original and validation cohorts. Overall, 164 TCR beta chains were annotated as cytomegalovirus-associated. TCR sequences were mostly rare, though some public TCRs occurred in many donors.

The rearrangement links TRBV28 to TRBJ1-2, with D perhaps TRBD1 (6 bases). Sequenced sample: PBMCs. This clonotype was sampled from a woman between 18 and 30 years old in good health and CMV-seronegative. This CDR3 reads CASSRGGSSYGYTF. CDR3 sequence (DNA): TGTGCCAGCAGTCGCGGGGGCAGTTCCTATGGCTACACCTTC.